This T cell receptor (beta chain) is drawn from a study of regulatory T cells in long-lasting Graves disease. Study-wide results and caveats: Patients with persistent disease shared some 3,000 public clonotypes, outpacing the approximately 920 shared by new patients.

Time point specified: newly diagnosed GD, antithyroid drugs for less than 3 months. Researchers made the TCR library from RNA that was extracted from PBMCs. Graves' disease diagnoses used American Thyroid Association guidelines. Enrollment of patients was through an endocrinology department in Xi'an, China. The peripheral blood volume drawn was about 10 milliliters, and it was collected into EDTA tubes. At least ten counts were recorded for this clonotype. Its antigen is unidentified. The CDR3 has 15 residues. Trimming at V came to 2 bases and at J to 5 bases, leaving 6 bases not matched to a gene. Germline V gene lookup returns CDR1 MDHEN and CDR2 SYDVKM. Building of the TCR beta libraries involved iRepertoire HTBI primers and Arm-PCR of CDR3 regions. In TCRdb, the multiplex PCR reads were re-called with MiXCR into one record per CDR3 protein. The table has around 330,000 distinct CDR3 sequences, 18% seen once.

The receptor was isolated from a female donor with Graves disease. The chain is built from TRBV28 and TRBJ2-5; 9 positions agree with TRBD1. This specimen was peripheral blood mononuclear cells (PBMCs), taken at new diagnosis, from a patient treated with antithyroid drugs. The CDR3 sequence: CASSLTTGGGETQYF. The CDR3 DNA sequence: TGTGCCAGCAGTTTAACCACAGGGGGCGGGGAGACCCAGTACTTC.